The 21 T cell receptor beta chains listed next were all sequenced from one sample in a study of identical twins. Via MiXCR, TCRdb re-called the 5' RACE reads, giving one row per CDR3 protein. The top ten clones hold over 0.5% of a sample with about 460,000 distinct CDR3 sequences, over 12% of them seen once. These records were also assigned to another study, of yellow fever vaccine responses in identical twins.

The specimen was CD4+ T cells sorted from blood. The origin of the receptors is a woman under 30 in good health.

The V gene is TRBV3-1, the J gene TRBJ2-7; 13 nucleotides line up with TRBD2. V lost 1 base, J lost 3 bases, and 9 bases stayed unmatched. CDR1 is LGHDT, CDR2 YNNKEL, per germline (reference sequence). The CDR3 length is 18 residues. CDR3 loop: CASSQANDGLAGDYEQYF. CDR3 coding DNA: TGTGCCAGCAGCCAAGCAAATGATGGACTAGCGGGAGACTACGAGCAGTACTTC.

The chain joins TRBV5-1 to TRBJ2-2; no clear D gene. The CDR3 is 16 residues long. V was trimmed by 1 base and J by 1 base, leaving 11 bases between them. Germline CDR1 reads SGHRS; CDR2 reads YFSETQ. The CDR3 reads CASSLTVARNTGELFF. CDR3 coding DNA: TGCGCCAGCAGCTTGACTGTGGCGCGGAACACCGGGGAGCTGTTTTTT.

The chain uses TRBV7-8 and TRBJ2-3; weak D call: TRBD2 (5 bases). Trimming removed 1 base from V and 8 bases from J, with 19 bases in between. This CDR3 has 16 residues. CDR1 is SGHVS and CDR2 is FQNEAQ in the germline V gene. The CDR3 bases are TGTGCCAGCAGCTTAGAAGGCACCCGGAGGCCAACTACGCAGTATTTT. Its protein product is CASSLEGTRRPTTQYF.

The rearrangement joins TRBV5-1 to TRBJ2-5, with TRBD2 identical over 8 bases. The CDR3 contains 14 residues. V was clipped by 3 bases and J by 3 bases; unmatched bases: 4. Germline V gives CDR1 SGHRS, CDR2 YFSETQ. The CDR3 reads CASSSPGLEETQYF. For the CDR3, the DNA is TGCGCCAGCAGCTCCCCGGGACTAGAAGAGACCCAGTACTTC.

This clonotype came up a few times. This CDR3 is CASSPDHQPQHF. CDR3 coding DNA: TGTGCCAGCAGCCCGGACCACCAGCCCCAGCATTTT. The V call is TRBV12-3 or TRBV12-4, the J call TRBJ1-5, with D unclear. The CDR3 spans 12 residues. The V end lost 6 bases, the J end lost 7 bases, and 10 bases lay between the germline ends.

There are a few counts of this clonotype. This sequence joins TRBV7-9 and TRBJ2-5; maybe TRBD2 (6 bases). This CDR3 comprises 17 residues. The V end lost 3 bases, the J end lost 2 bases, and 19 bases lay between the germline ends. CDR1 and CDR2 (germline): SEHNR, FQNEAQ (reference sequence). The DNA for the CDR3 is TGTGCCAGCAGCTTCTCCCCCCGCGGGACGGATCAAGAGACCCAGTACTTC. As protein: CASSFSPRGTDQETQYF.

There are a few counts of this clonotype. The chain carries TRBV12-3 or TRBV12-4 and TRBJ2-1; TRBD2 matches 7 bases. The V segment lost 7 bases and the J segment 7 bases; nucleotides outside the gene matches: 13. This CDR3 comprises 15 residues. CDR3 sequence (DNA): TGTGCCAGCACCCTACTTCGCGGGAGTAAGAATGAGCAGTTCTTC. This sequence encodes CASTLLRGSKNEQFF.

This clonotype was counted a few times. The V call is TRBV29-1, the J call TRBJ2-2, with D tentatively TRBD1 (5 bases). CDR3 length: 14 amino acids. Trimming took 0 bases from V and 4 from J, leaving 9 bases between them. Looked up from germline, CDR1 is SQVTM and CDR2 is ANQGSEA. The CDR3 region is CSVEDQGLTGELFF. The CDR3, as DNA: TGCAGCGTTGAAGATCAGGGTCTCACCGGGGAGCTGTTTTTT.

There are many counts of this clonotype. V is TRBV21-1 and J is TRBJ2-7; TRBD1, the table's D call, was not compared with the DNA. TRBV21-1 is termed a pseudogene. CDR3 size: 17 residues. This chain's CDR3 is CASSKGFNRDSSYEQYF. CDR3 DNA sequence: TGTGCCAGCAGCAAAGGCTTCAATCGGGACAGCTCCTACGAGCAGTACTTC.

The rearrangement links TRBV7-6 to TRBJ2-3; 9 bases are shared with TRBD2. The CDR3 has 16 amino acids. With V trimmed by 1 base and J by 3 bases, 5 bases remained unmatched. Germline V lookup: CDR1 SGHVS, CDR2 FNYEAQ. The CDR3, as DNA: TGTGCCAGCAGCTTAGTTCTAGCGGGGATGACAGATACGCAGTATTTT. It is translated as CASSLVLAGMTDTQYF.

Ten or more counts support this clonotype. The J gene is TRBJ2-7, the V gene TRBV12-3 or TRBV12-4; 12 positions match TRBD2. With V trimmed by 5 bases and J by 2 bases, 7 bases remained unmatched. The CDR3 consists of 16 residues. CDR3 sequence: CASSRRLAGEAYEQYF. CDR3 bases: TGTGCCAGCAGTAGACGACTAGCGGGGGAAGCCTACGAGCAGTACTTC.

There are a few counts of this clonotype. The CDR3 sequence: CASSPNPSGGAGNEQFF. CDR3 DNA sequence: TGTGCCAGCTCCCCGAACCCCAGCGGGGGGGCCGGTAATGAGCAGTTCTTC. This chain connects TRBV18 to TRBJ2-1, with 10 bases matching TRBD2. Germline V gene data show CDR1 as KGHSH and CDR2 as LQKENI. The CDR3 contains 17 residues. J was trimmed by 7 bases and V by 6 bases; bases with no gene match: 15.

This clonotype showed up many times. The chain has TRBV5-1 and TRBJ2-7; 7 positions match TRBD1. With 3 bases clipped from V and 6 bases from J, the junction kept 9 bases outside the gene matches. The length of the CDR3 is 14 residues. CDR1 SGHRS and CDR2 YFSETQ come from the germline V gene. CDR3 DNA: TGCGCCAGCAGCTCAGGAGGACAGGACGTCGAGCAGTACTTC. Its translation is CASSSGGQDVEQYF.

The chain combines TRBV20-1 with TRBJ2-5; 8 nucleotides line up with TRBD2. Trimming took 3 bases from V and 4 from J; bases not matched to a gene: 7. Germline V lookup: CDR1 DFQATT, CDR2 SNEGSKA (reference sequence). The CDR3 sequence is 14 residues long. CDR3 DNA: TGCAGTGCTAGGGAGCGGGAGAGGGGAGAGACCCAGTACTTC. It codes for CSARERERGETQYF.

The chain has TRBV7-8 and TRBJ1-5; a weak D match, TRBD1 (6 bases). The V gene lost 3 bases and the J gene lost 1 base, with 13 bases spanning the gap. This CDR3 is built from 16 residues. Germline V gene data show CDR1 as SGHVS and CDR2 as FQNEAQ. The CDR3 region has the DNA TGTGCCAGCAGCTTGGCCGGGGGCGAGAGCAATCAGCCCCAGCATTTT. Encoded protein: CASSLAGGESNQPQHF.

This clonotype showed up just a few times. The chain links TRBV6-2 or TRBV6-3 to TRBJ2-7; 9 nucleotides agree with TRBD2. The CDR3 runs to 15 residues. V lost 7 bases to trimming and J lost 2 bases; unmatched junction nucleotides: 9. The germline V gene has CDR1 MNHEY and CDR2 SVGEGT. The CDR3 region has the DNA TGTGCCAGCACCACTCGGACTAGCGTTACCTACGAGCAGTACTTC. This gives the protein CASTTRTSVTYEQYF.

V usage is TRBV5-1 and J usage is TRBJ2-1, with D hard to call. The CDR3 covers 15 residues. In germline, CDR1 is SGHRS, CDR2 YFSETQ. The V end was cut by 2 bases, the J end by 7 bases, with 16 bases between. The CDR3: CASSFGSSTVNEQFF. The DNA for the CDR3 is TGCGCCAGCAGCTTTGGATCTTCGACGGTAAATGAGCAGTTCTTC.

The chain links TRBV3-1 to TRBJ2-7; 7 positions agree with TRBD1. Germline lookup yields CDR1 LGHDT and CDR2 YNNKEL (reference sequence). After removal of 2 bases from V and 3 bases from J, the junction contained 7 bases not matched to a gene. The CDR3 is 15 residues long. The CDR3 loop reads CASSQKRDRDYEQYF. CDR3 DNA: TGTGCCAGCAGCCAAAAGAGGGACAGAGACTACGAGCAGTACTTC.

The CDR3 protein is CASSSGLKTQYF. In DNA, the CDR3 is TGTGCCAGCAGCTCAGGGTTAAAGACCCAGTACTTC. The V call is TRBV11-1, the J call TRBJ2-5; weak D call: TRBD1 (5 bases). Trimming took 4 bases from V and 6 from J, leaving 9 bases between them. The CDR3 runs 12 residues. Germline V gene lookup returns CDR1 SGHAT and CDR2 FQDESV (reference sequence). The whole variable domain, remainder taken from reference TRBV11-1 and TRBJ2-5, is EAEVAQSPRYKITEKSQAVAFWCDPISGHATLYWYRQILGQGPELLVQFQDESVVDDSQLPKDRFSAERLKGVDSTLKIQPAELGDSAMYLCASSSGLKTQYFGPGTRLLVL.

Concerning this clonotype itself: Compared with germline, one end of the junction differs, possibly owing to a read error. The chain employs TRBV6-2 or TRBV6-3 and TRBJ2-1; a possible D gene is TRBD2 (6 bases). This CDR3 contains 14 residues. Germline V CDR1 and CDR2: MNHEY, SVGEGT. This CDR3 is CASSLSSAYNAQFF. CDR3 DNA sequence: TGTGCCAGCAGTTTGTCTAGCGCCTACAATGCGCAGTTCTTC.

This clonotype was observed many times. The chain recombines TRBV6-2 or TRBV6-3 with TRBJ2-1; D gene unclear. V lost 7 bases, J lost 0 bases, and 4 bases lay in between. Germline V gene lookup returns CDR1 MNHEY and CDR2 SVGEGT. This CDR3 is built from 12 residues. CDR3 coding DNA: TGTGCCAGCAAGGGCTCCTACAATGAGCAGTTCTTC. The encoded protein is CASKGSYNEQFF.